This TCR beta chain emerged from a study of sequential checkpoint blockade in melanoma. The wider study: Each arm's sequence ended with maintenance nivolumab.

The CDR3 totals 13 residues. V shed 5 bases and J 8 bases; nucleotides not matched to a gene: 6. CDR1 is GTSNPN and CDR2 is SVGIG in the germline V gene (reference sequence). Treatment specified: randomized to nivolumab then ipilimumab (arm A) or the reverse (arm B). Patients had received no earlier DNA-damaging chemotherapy. Measured with immunoSEQ multiplex PCR; TCRdb has only the in-frame clones, and not every one. The data show fewer than 15,000 clones, with 60% to 80% seen just once and about 57% held by the top ten. Sample: CD8+ T cells sorted from blood (inferred from file names), taken from a patient given nivolumab and ipilimumab in sequence. This chain uses TRBV30 with TRBJ2-1; 10 bases line up with TRBD1. This TCR was sampled from a human donor with melanoma. CDR3 region: CAWGTGVSYEQFF. CDR3 DNA sequence: TGTGCCTGGGGGACAGGGGTCTCGTATGAGCAGTTCTTC. The complete variable domain, with remaining parts taken from reference TRBV30 and TRBJ2-1, reads SQTIHQWPATLVQPVGSPLSLECTVEGTSNPNLYWYRQAAGRGLQLLFYSVGIGQISSEVPQNLSASRPQDRQFILSSKKLLLSDSGFYLCAWGTGVSYEQFFGPGTRLTVL.